This T cell receptor beta chain was found in a study of regulatory T cells in long-lasting Graves disease (dated by TCRdb to about 2021). Looking at the study overall: Patients with newly diagnosed Graves' disease had been on antithyroid drugs for under 3 months. Peripheral blood TCR sequencing and RNA sequencing compared persistent Graves' disease patients with newly diagnosed Graves' disease patients. A total of roughly 35 samples underwent TCR sequencing: some 13 from persistent and 20 from newly diagnosed Graves' disease patients. The study took place in China and was registered as a clinical trial. Summary of the overall study and its limitations: Compared with newly diagnosed patients, patients with persistent Graves' disease had lower TCR Shannon entropy and fewer highly expanded clones, which suggests clonal expansion. Sequencing and analysis were limited to the TCR beta chain. Patients with persistent disease shared more public clonotypes (about 2,500) than newly diagnosed patients did (approximately 970). The small sample size was acknowledged by the authors as a limitation that may reduce accuracy. Preferential use of TRBV28, TRBJ1-2 and TRBJ2-5 was observed in persistent disease, whereas TRBV20-1 and TRBJ2-1 were favored in newly diagnosed disease. Because the primary lesion, thyroid tissue, could not be accessed, the study looked at peripheral blood alone.

This clonotype was recorded a few times. Its antigen is not yet known. Nothing much larger sits one base from this clone, and base qualities are not available. The time point tag for this specimen amounts to: newly diagnosed GD, antithyroid drugs for less than 3 months. For both TCR sequencing and RNA sequencing, RNA was extracted from PBMCs using TRIzol. Graves' disease was diagnosed according to American Thyroid Association guidelines. Recruitment of patients was carried out at an endocrinology department in Xi'an, China. Each patient gave around 9 milliliters of peripheral blood, collected in an EDTA anticoagulant tube. Ficoll Paque Plus density gradient separation was used to isolate PBMCs, and no additional T cell sorting was done. RNA quality was checked with an Agilent 2100 Bioanalyzer and agarose gel, and concentration with a NanoDrop 2000. The trim is 6 bases for V and 0 bases for J, with a gap of 18 bases between the germline ends. The CDR3 sequence holds 17 residues, the cysteine and phenylalanine included. Here the CDR3 DNA is all that survives: 51 bases in frame from base 1.

To prepare the library, multiplex PCR was applied. The data were produced on an Illumina HiSeq 4000. TCR beta libraries were built with iRepertoire HTBI primers and Arm-PCR amplification of CDR3 regions. Before sequencing, the PCR products underwent gel purification. Turning to the authors' computational methods: Gene usage analysis of CDR3 amino acid clonotypes relied on the approximately 62 TRBV and more than twelve TRBJ segments identified across samples. COPE and FqMerger were used to merge the filtered high-quality paired reads into contigs. BLAST was used to align contigs to IMGT TRBV, TRBD and TRBJ reference genes, and CDR3 was defined according to IMGT. Any clonotype with a frequency above 0.1% was counted as a highly expanded clone. Shannon entropy served as the measure of repertoire diversity, while the Gini coefficient captured V-J evenness. A clonotype found in more than one individual was treated as public. The public reads were reanalyzed by TCRdb: fastp trimming at Q25, MiXCR alignment, in-frame beta chains only. Duplicate CDR3 protein sequences are folded into a single record with the most common DNA and genes. TCRdb's processing, not the authors', yielded these V and J calls. This sample lists fewer than 650,000 distinct CDR3 sequences; roughly 15% were detected once. The top ten clones comprise approximately 18% of the sample.

The same sample was also studied in work on T cells in Graves' hyperthyroidism and ophthalmopathy. The second study's authors report: Graves' hyperthyroidism was defined as stable when no progression to ophthalmopathy occurred over 18 months of follow-up. Hyperthyroidism patients were aged 18 to 65 years and newly diagnosed, with disease duration of less than 2 months. Any patient with an uncontrolled infection, another autoimmune disease, pregnancy or lactation was excluded. Clinical symptoms, serum thyroxine and TRAb, thyroid ultrasound, and orbital computed tomography formed the basis for the diagnoses. A first-round RT-PCR of the TCR CDR3 used the HTBI primer set with the Qiagen OneStep RT-PCR kit. Blood samples also contained most of the expanded thyroid clonotypes (frequency above 0.001), which suggests that blood repertoires may reflect thyroid immune responses. A model built on a 13 V-J signature distinguished ophthalmopathy from stable hyperthyroidism, reaching around 88% sensitivity and around 81% specificity in cross-validation and 80%/75% in testing. During validation, the model predicted progression to ophthalmopathy a median of approximately 7 months ahead of onset, with approximately 70% sensitivity and about 75% specificity. A discovery cohort of 95 to 100 patients, fewer than 50 with Graves' ophthalmopathy and roughly 59 with stable Graves' hyperthyroidism, was used to find distinguishing TCR V-J signatures. Prospective prediction of ophthalmopathy was tested in an independent validation cohort of 18 to 20 hyperthyroidism patients and approximately 17 patients who later progressed to ophthalmopathy. The 100 or so discovery patients were divided at random into training and test sets in a 7:3 ratio. Thyroid tissue and blood T-cell repertoires from several Graves' hyperthyroidism patients were also compared in the study. Following sampling, methimazole starting at 30 mg daily was given to hyperthyroidism patients, and high-dose intravenous methylprednisolone was given to ophthalmopathy patients. Libraries were constructed in a second round of multiplex PCR, after which size selection and purification were carried out. Sequencing of the libraries was done on an Illumina HiSeq2000 using paired-end 100 bp reads. SOAPnuke was used to process the raw data, throwing out any read that contained adapters or uncalled bases, had a mean Phred below 15, or lacked an exact constant-primer or identifier match. High-quality paired reads were merged using COPE v1.2.5, and each unique nucleotide sequence was defined as a clonotype. MiTCR v1.1 was used to align clonotypes to the IMGT TRBV, TRBD and TRBJ reference segments. The analysis was restricted to V-J combinations with a frequency above 0.0001, which together covered 99% to 99.2% of the repertoires. The TCS score was defined as the ratio of F50 (clonal expansion) to E x V (chaos), calculated using BLOSUM62-based TCRdist between CDR3 peptides within each V-J. Welch's t-statistics and random forest reduced 500 to 650 V-J features to 10 to 15, which were used in a naive Bayes classifier (R e1071). No statistical method was used to fix the sample size in advance, and group allocation was not hidden from the investigators. The paper reports TCR Vbeta CDR3 sequencing of approximately 140 peripheral blood samples: 43 ophthalmopathy, roughly 80 hyperthyroidism and around 17 progressor patients.

Rearrangement joined TRBV12-3 or TRBV12-4 to TRBJ1-3, with a weak D call of TRBD1 (6 bases match). The sequence derives from a woman aged 25 to 39 with Graves disease. Donor details come from another sample of the same person, matched by shared clones. This specimen was peripheral blood mononuclear cells (PBMCs), taken at new diagnosis, from a patient treated with antithyroid drugs. The DNA sequence is given as TGTGCCAGCAGGAAAACAAGGTGGGGGCGCTCTGGAAACACCATATATTTT. The encoded protein is CASRKTRWGRSGNTIYF.